This T cell receptor (beta chain) was captured in a study of T cell responses to AZD1222 COVID-19 vaccine. Assay used: immunoSEQ multiplex PCR; TCRdb lists only in-frame clones, some missing. The sample has around 130,000 clones, approximately 86% seen once; the top ten hold 4.5% to 7%. The CDR3 loop spans 13 amino acids. The germline gives CDR1 GTSNPN, CDR2 SVGIG (reference sequence). With 1 base removed from V and 4 bases from J, the gap between germline ends came to 10 bases. Sample: peripheral blood, taken 28 days after the second AZD1222 dose. The rearrangement links TRBV30 to TRBJ1-2, with D uncertain. This clonotype was obtained from an adult who received the AZD1222 COVID-19 vaccine. CDR3: CAWSGVSSYGYTF. For the CDR3, the DNA is TGTGCCTGGAGTGGGGTCTCTAGCTATGGCTACACCTTC.